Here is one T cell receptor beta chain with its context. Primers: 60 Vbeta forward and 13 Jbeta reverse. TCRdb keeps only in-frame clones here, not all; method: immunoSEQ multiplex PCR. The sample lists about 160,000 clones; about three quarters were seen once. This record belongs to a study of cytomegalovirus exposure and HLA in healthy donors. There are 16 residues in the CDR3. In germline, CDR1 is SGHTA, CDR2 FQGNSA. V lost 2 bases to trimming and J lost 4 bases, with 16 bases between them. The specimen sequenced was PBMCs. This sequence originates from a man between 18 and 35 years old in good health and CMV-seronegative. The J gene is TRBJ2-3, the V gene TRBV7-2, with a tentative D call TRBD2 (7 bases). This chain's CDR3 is CASSLRRLGGADTQYF. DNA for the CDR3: TGTGCCAGCAGCTTACGCCGACTAGGGGGGGCAGATACGCAGTATTTT. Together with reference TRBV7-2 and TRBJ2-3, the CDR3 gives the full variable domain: GAGVSQSPSNKVTEKGKDVELRCDPISGHTALYWYRQSLGQGLEFLIYFQGNSAPDKSGLPSDRFSAERTGGSVSTLTIQRTQQEDSAVYLCASSLRRLGGADTQYFGPGTRLTVL.